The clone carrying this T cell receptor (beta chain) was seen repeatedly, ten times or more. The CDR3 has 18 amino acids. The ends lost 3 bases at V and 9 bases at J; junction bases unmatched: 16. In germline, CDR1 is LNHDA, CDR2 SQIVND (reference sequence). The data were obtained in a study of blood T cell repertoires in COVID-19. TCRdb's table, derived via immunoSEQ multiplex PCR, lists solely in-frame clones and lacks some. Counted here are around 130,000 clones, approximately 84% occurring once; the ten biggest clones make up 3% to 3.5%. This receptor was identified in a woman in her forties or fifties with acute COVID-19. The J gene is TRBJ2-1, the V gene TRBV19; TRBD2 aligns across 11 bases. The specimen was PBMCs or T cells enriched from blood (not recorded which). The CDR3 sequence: CASSMGGLAGGLIGEQFF. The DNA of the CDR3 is TGTGCCAGTAGTATGGGTGGGCTAGCGGGAGGTCTCATCGGTGAGCAGTTCTTC.